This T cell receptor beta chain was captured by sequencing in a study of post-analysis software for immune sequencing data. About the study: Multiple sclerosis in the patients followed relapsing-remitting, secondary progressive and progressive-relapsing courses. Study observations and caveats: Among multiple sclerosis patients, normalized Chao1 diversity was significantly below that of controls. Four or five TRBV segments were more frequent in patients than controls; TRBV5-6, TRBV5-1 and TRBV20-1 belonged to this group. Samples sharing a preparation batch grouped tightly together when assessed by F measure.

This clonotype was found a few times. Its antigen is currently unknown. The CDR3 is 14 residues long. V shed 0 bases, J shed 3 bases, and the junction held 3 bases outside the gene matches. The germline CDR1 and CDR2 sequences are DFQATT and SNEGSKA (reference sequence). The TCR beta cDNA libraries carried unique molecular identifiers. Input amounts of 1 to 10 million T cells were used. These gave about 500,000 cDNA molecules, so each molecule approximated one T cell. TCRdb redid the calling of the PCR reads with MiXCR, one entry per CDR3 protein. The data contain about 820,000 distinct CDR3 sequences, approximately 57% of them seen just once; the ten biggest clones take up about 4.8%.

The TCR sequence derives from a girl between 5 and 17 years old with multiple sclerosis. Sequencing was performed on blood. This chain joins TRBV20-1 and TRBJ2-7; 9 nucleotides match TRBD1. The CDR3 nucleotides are TGCAGTGCTAGAGAACGGGACAGGGACTACGAGCAGTACTTC. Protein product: CSARERDRDYEQYF.